The TCR beta chain described here comes from a study of cytomegalovirus exposure and HLA in healthy donors. The PCR contained 60 Vbeta and 13 Jbeta primers. Data came from immunoSEQ multiplex PCR; TCRdb stores just in-frame clones and leaves some out. The sample contains approximately 140,000 clones, approximately 80% of which appear only once. In this sample, this clone turned up a few times. What it binds is not known. Study conclusions and caveats: Earlier findings revealed that most TCR beta V segments proved productive either about 87% or about 30% of the time. For TCR beta chains, V- and J-gene trimming was later linked to a missense DCLRE1C variant.

The CDR3 is made up of 16 amino acids. CDR1 and CDR2 from the germline V gene are SGHRS and YFSETQ. The V segment lost 4 bases and the J segment 3 bases; nucleotides outside the gene matches: 6. The TCR sequence derives from a woman aged 55-69 years in good health and CMV-seronegative. V is TRBV5-1 and J is TRBJ1-3, with 11 bases that match TRBD1. The sequenced sample was PBMCs. CDR3 protein: CASSLMGQGGGNTIYF. CDR3 in DNA: TGCGCCAGCAGCCTGATGGGACAGGGGGGTGGAAACACCATATATTTT. The variable domain in full, completed from reference TRBV5-1 and TRBJ1-3, reads KAGVTQTPRYLIKTRGQQVTLSCSPISGHRSVSWYQQTPGQGLQFLFEYFSETQRNKGNFPGRFSGRQFSNSRSEMNVSTLELGDSALYLCASSLMGQGGGNTIYFGEGSWLTVV.